This is a list of T cell receptor beta chains from one sample in a study of T cell responses to AZD1222 COVID-19 vaccine. TCRdb's table, derived via immunoSEQ multiplex PCR, lists solely in-frame clones and lacks some. The data contain over 120,000 clones, approximately 92% of them seen just once; the ten biggest clones take up around 3.3%. The source was peripheral blood, collected 28 days after the second AZD1222 dose. The receptors shown here come from an adult who received the AZD1222 COVID-19 vaccine. The CDR3 runs from the conserved cysteine through the conserved F or W. Fields, in order: D gene, J gene, clone size, V gene, CDR3 protein, CDR3 DNA. A D gene is named only where the DNA matches it firmly. Clone size appears in some rows only: once, few, many, or a class for an expanded clone.

- TRBJ1-5 - TRBV18 CASSPRTGDQPQHF TGTGCCAGCTCACCGCGGACGGGAGATCAGCCCCAGCATTTT
TRBD2 TRBJ2-2 few TRBV10-3 CAISDYSGRATGELFF TGTGCCATCAGCGACTATAGCGGGAGGGCGACCGGGGAGCTGTTTTTT
- TRBJ1-2 - TRBV6-4 CASRADRDYGYTF TGTGCCAGCAGAGCGGACAGAGACTATGGCTACACCTTC
- TRBJ2-7 - TRBV13 CASRLRGQGTYEQYF TGTGCCAGCAGGTTAAGAGGGCAGGGAACCTACGAGCAGTACTTC
TRBD2 TRBJ2-7 - TRBV27 CASSLTRLMGGDYEQYF TGTGCCAGCAGTTTAACAAGACTGATGGGGGGGGACTACGAGCAGTACTTC
- TRBJ1-6 - TRBV2 CASRGLNSPLHF TGTGCCAGCAGGGGACTGAATTCACCCCTCCACTTT
TRBD1 TRBJ1-5 - TRBV24-1 CATGDRDSNQPQHF TGTGCCACCGGGGACAGGGATAGCAATCAGCCCCAGCATTTT
- TRBJ2-3 - TRBV12-3/TRBV12-4 CASRGTGADTQYF TGTGCCAGCAGAGGCACGGGGGCAGATACGCAGTATTTT
TRBD2 TRBJ2-1 - TRBV19 CASSISGSRDEQFF TGTGCCAGTAGTATCAGCGGGAGTCGGGATGAGCAGTTCTTC
TRBD1 TRBJ1-3 - TRBV9 CASSVGTGGGNTIYF TGTGCCAGCAGCGTAGGGACAGGGGGCGGAAACACCATATATTTT
- TRBJ2-6 - TRBV6-1 CASSEGFGASGANVLTF TGTGCCAGCAGTGAAGGTTTCGGAGCATCTGGGGCCAACGTCCTGACTTTC
TRBD1 TRBJ1-1 - TRBV10-1 CASSRDRVSGWAFF TGCGCCAGCAGCCGGGACAGGGTTTCGGGATGGGCTTTCTTT
TRBD1 TRBJ2-7 - TRBV2 CASGTDEQYF TGTGCCAGCGGGACAGACGAGCAGTACTTC
- TRBJ2-3 - TRBV7-2 CASSLVTRDTQYF TGTGCCAGCAGCTTAGTGACGCGCGATACGCAGTATTTT
- TRBJ1-1 - TRBV9 CASSRLTGTLNTEAFF TGTGCCAGCAGCCGACTTACAGGGACCCTGAACACTGAAGCTTTCTTT
- TRBJ2-3 few TRBV7-2 CASSLALGEYTDTQYF TGTGCCAGCAGCTTAGCATTGGGAGAGTACACAGATACGCAGTATTTT
- TRBJ2-1 once TRBV18 CASSPASRSYNEQFF TGTGCCAGCTCACCGGCGTCGAGAAGTTACAATGAGCAGTTCTTC
- TRBJ2-1 - TRBV24-1 CATSDFRGVAREQFF TGTGCCACCAGTGATTTCCGCGGAGTCGCGCGTGAGCAGTTCTTC
TRBD1 TRBJ1-3 - TRBV7-2 CASSPSRGQGRNTIYF TGTGCCAGCAGCCCCAGCCGTGGACAGGGGAGAAACACCATATATTTT
- TRBJ1-5 - TRBV10-3 CAISGGTHPRDQPQHF TGTGCCATCAGTGGAGGGACACACCCGCGAGATCAGCCCCAGCATTTT
TRBD2 TRBJ2-3 - TRBV10-1 CASTAGGTDTQYF TGCGCCAGTACTGCGGGAGGCACGGATACGCAGTATTTT
- TRBJ1-5 - TRBV6-5 CASSYEGAYQPQHF TGTGCCAGCAGTTACGAAGGGGCATATCAGCCCCAGCATTTT